This T cell receptor (beta chain) stems from a study of patients and donors after allogeneic stem cell transplantation. Trimming left V 4 bases short and J 10 bases short, with 15 bases between. CDR3 length equals 13 residues. CDR1 and CDR2 (germline): SGDLS, YYNGEE. One entry per CDR3 protein results from TCRdb running MiXCR on the RT-PCR reads. The table has some 880,000 distinct CDR3 sequences, about 20% seen once; the top ten hold around 6%. The rearrangement uses TRBV9 and TRBJ2-1, with D perhaps matching TRBD1 (7 bases). This clonotype was sampled from a human donor who was either an allogeneic HSCT recipient or a stem cell or donor lymphocyte infusion donor (not recorded which). It is not recorded whose cells these are; they may come from a transplant donor. Material for sequencing was blood, either unsorted or a sorted T cell fraction (not recorded which). CDR3: CASSLTGEVEQFF. As DNA, the CDR3 is TGTGCCAGCAGCTTAACAGGGGAGGTCGAGCAGTTCTTC.